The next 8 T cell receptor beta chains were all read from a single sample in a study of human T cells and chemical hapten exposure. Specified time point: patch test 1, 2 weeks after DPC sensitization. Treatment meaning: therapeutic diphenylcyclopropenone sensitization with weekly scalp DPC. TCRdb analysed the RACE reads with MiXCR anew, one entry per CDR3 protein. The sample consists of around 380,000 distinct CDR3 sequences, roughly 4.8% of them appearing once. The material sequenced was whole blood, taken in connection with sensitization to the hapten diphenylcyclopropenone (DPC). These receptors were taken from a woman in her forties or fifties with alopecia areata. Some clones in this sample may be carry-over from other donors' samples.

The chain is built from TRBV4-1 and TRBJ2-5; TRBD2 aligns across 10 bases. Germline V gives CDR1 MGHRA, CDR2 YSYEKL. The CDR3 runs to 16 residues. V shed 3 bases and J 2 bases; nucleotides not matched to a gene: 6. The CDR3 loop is CASSQGLALIQETQYF. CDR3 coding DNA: TGCGCCAGCAGCCAGGGACTAGCGCTAATACAAGAGACCCAGTACTTC.

The CDR3 nucleotides are TGCAGTGCTAACACCCAGACTAGCGGGGGGACAGATACGCAGTATTTT. Translated: CSANTQTSGGTDTQYF. The chain uses TRBV20-1 and TRBJ2-3; 13 nucleotides match TRBD2. There are 16 residues in the CDR3. The J segment lost 3 bases and the V segment lost 4 bases, leaving 7 bases of the junction unmatched. Germline lookup yields CDR1 DFQATT and CDR2 SNEGSKA (reference sequence).

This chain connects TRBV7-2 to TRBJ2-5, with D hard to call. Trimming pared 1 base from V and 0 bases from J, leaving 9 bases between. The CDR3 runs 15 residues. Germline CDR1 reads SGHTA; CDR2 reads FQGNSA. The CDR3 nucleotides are TGTGCCAGCAGCTTAGGGTATACCGACCAAGAGACCCAGTACTTC. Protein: CASSLGYTDQETQYF.

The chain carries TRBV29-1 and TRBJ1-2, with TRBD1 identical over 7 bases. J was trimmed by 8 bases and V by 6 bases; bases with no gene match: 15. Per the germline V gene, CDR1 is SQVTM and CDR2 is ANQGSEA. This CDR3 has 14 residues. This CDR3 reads CSVGRMDRSGGYTF. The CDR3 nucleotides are TGCAGCGTAGGAAGGATGGACAGGTCGGGCGGCTACACCTTC.

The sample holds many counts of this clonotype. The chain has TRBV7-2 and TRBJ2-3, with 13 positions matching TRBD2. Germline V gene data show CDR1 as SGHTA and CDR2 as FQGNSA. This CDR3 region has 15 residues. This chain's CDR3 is CAHSELAGGGDTQYF. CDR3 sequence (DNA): TGTGCTCATTCGGAACTAGCGGGAGGGGGAGATACGCAGTATTTT.

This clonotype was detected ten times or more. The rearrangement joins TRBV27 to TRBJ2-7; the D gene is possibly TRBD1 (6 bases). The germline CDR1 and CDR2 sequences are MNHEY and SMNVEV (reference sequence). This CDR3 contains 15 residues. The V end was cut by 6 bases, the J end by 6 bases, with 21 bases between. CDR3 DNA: TGTGCCAGCAGACCAGCCGGGACATGGGTCGGCGAGCAGTACTTC. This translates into CASRPAGTWVGEQYF.

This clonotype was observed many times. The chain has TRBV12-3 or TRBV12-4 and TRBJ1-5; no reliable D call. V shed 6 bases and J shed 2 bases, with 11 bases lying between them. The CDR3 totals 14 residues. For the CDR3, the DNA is TGTGCCAGCAGGTCGAGGGATGGCAATCAGCCCCAGCATTTT. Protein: CASRSRDGNQPQHF.

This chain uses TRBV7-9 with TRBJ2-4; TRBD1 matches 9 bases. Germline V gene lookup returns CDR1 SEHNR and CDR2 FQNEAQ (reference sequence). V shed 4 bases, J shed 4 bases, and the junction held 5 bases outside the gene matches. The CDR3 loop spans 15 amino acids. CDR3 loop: CASSSSGTGKNIQYF. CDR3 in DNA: TGTGCCAGCAGCTCCTCCGGGACAGGGAAAAACATTCAGTACTTC.